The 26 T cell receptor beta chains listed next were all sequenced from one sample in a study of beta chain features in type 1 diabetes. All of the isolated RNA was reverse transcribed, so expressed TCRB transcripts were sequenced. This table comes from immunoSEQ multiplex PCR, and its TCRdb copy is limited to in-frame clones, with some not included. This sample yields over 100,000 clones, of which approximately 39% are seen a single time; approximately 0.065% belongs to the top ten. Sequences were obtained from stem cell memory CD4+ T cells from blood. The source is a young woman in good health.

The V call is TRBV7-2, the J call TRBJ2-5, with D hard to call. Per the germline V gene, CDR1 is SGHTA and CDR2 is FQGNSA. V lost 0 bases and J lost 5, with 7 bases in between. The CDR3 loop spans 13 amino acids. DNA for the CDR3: TGTGCCAGCAGCTTAGCGCGGCCGGAGACCCAGTACTTC. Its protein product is CASSLARPETQYF.

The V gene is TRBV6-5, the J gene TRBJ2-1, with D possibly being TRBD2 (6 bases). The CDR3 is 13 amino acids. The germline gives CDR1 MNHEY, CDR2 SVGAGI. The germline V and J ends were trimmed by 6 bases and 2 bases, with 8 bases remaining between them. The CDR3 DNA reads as TGTGCCAGCAGCGGGAGAACCTACAATGAGCAGTTCTTC. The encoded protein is CASSGRTYNEQFF.

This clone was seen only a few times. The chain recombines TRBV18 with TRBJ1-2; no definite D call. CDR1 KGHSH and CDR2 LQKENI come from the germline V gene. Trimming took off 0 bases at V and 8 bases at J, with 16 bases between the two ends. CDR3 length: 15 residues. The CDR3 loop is CASSPPAGSGGGYTF. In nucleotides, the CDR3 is TGTGCCAGCTCACCACCAGCAGGATCCGGAGGAGGCTACACCTTC.

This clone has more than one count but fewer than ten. The CDR3 here is CASSPPGQHSYEQYF. In DNA form, the CDR3 reads TGCGCCAGCAGCCCTCCGGGACAGCACTCCTACGAGCAGTACTTC. This chain joins TRBV5-1 and TRBJ2-7; TRBD1 agrees at 7 bases. Per the germline V gene, CDR1 is SGHRS and CDR2 is YFSETQ. Trimming removed 4 bases from V and 0 bases from J; junction bases left unmatched: 7. The CDR3 extends over 15 amino acids.

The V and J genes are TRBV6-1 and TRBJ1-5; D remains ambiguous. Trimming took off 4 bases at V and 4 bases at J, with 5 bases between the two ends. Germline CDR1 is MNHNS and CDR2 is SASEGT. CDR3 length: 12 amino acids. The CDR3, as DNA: TGTGCCAGCAGTGGTTATAATCAGCCCCAGCATTTT. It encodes CASSGYNQPQHF.

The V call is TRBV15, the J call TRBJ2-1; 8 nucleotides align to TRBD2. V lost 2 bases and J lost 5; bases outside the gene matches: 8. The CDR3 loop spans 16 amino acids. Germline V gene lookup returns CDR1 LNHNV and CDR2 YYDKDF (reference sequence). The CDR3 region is CATSRTGLGFDNEQFF. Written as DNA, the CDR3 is TGTGCCACCAGCAGAACGGGACTAGGTTTCGACAATGAGCAGTTCTTC.

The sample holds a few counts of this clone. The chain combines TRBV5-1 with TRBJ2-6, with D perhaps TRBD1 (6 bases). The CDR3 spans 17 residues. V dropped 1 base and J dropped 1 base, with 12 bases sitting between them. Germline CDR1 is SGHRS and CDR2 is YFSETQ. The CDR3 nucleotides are TGCGCCAGCAGCTTGAGCAGGGGAAGGTCTGGGGCCAACGTCCTGACTTTC. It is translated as CASSLSRGRSGANVLTF.

CDR3 protein: CASSFTSGSYEQYF. DNA of the CDR3: TGTGCCAGCAGTTTCACTAGCGGGTCCTACGAGCAGTACTTC. The chain has TRBV27 and TRBJ2-7; 9 bases are shared with TRBD2. Germline values: CDR1 MNHEY, CDR2 SMNVEV (reference sequence). The CDR3 spans 14 residues. V shed 3 bases and J 1 base; nucleotides not matched to a gene: 1.

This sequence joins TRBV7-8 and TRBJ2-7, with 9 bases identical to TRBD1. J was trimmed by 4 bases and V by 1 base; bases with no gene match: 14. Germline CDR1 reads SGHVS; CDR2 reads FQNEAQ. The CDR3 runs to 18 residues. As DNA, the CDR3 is TGTGCCAGCAGCTTAGATCCCTCCGGGACAGGGCCCAATTACGAGCAGTACTTC. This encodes CASSLDPSGTGPNYEQYF.

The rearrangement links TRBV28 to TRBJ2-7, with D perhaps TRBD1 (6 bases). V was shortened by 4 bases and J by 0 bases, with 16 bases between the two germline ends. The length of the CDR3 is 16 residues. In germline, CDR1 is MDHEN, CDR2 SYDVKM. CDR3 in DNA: TGTGCCAGCAGTTCGCTAAGGACAGTCCGCTCCTACGAGCAGTACTTC. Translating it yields CASSSLRTVRSYEQYF.

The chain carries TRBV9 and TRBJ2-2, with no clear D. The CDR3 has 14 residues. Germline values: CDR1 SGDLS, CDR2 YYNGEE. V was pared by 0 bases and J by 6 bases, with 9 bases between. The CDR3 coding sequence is TGTGCCAGCAGCGTAGAGCTCCGGGCCGGGGAGCTGTTTTTT. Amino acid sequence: CASSVELRAGELFF.

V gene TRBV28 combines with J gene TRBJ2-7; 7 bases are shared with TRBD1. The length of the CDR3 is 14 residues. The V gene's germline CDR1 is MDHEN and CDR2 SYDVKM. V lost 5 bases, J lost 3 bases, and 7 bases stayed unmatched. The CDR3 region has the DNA TGTGCCAGCAGTCCCGGGACAGCCATCTACGAGCAGTACTTC. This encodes CASSPGTAIYEQYF.

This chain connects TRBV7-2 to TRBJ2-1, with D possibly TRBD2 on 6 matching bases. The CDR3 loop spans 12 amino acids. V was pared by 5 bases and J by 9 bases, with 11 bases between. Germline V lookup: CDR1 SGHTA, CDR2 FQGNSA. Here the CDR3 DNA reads TGTGCCAGCAGCCCCCAGCGGGTTGAGCAGTTCTTC. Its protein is CASSPQRVEQFF.

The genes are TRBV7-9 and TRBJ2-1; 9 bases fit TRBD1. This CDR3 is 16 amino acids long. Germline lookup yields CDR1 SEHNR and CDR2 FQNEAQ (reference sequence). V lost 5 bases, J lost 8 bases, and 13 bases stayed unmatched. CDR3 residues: CASSRDPGQGRDEQFF. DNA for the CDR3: TGTGCCAGCAGCCGAGACCCGGGACAGGGTCGCGATGAGCAGTTCTTC.

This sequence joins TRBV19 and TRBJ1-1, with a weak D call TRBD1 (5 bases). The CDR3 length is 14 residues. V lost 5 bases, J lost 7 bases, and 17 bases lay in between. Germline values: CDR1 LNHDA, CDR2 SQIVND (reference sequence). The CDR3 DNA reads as TGTGCCAGTAGTGCCTACCCGGGACTCAGTGAAGCTTTCTTT. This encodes CASSAYPGLSEAFF. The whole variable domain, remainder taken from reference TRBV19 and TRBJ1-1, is DGGITQSPKYLFRKEGQNVTLSCEQNLNHDAMYWYRQDPGQGLRLIYYSQIVNDFQKGDIAEGYSVSREKKESFPLTVTSAQKNPTAFYLCASSAYPGLSEAFFGQGTRLTVV.

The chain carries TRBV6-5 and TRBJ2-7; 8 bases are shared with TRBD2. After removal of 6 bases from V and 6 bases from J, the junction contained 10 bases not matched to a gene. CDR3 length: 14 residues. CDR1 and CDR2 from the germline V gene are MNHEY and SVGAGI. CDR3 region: CASRPGLGFFEQYF. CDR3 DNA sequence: TGTGCCAGCAGGCCGGGACTAGGGTTTTTCGAGCAGTACTTC.

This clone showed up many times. CDR3 DNA: TGTGCCAGCAGCTACAGGACATCCTACGAGCAGTACTTC. As protein: CASSYRTSYEQYF. The chain links TRBV5-4 to TRBJ2-7; TRBD1 might be the D (5 bases). Germline lookup yields CDR1 SGHNT and CDR2 YYREEE (reference sequence). The CDR3 sequence is 13 residues long. The V end lost 3 bases, the J end lost 1 base, and 8 bases lay between the germline ends.

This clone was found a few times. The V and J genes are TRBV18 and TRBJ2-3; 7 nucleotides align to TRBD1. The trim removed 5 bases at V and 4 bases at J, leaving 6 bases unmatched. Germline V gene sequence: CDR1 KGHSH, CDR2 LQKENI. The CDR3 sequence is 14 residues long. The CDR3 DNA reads TGTGCCAGCTCATCACAGGGGAAGGCAGATACGCAGTATTTT. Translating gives CASSSQGKADTQYF.

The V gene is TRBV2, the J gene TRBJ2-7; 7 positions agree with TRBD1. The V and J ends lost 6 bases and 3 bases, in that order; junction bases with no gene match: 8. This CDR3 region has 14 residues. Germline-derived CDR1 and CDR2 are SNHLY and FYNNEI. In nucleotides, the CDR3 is TGTGCCAGCAGAGGTATGGGACAGCTCTACGAGCAGTACTTC. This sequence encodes CASRGMGQLYEQYF.

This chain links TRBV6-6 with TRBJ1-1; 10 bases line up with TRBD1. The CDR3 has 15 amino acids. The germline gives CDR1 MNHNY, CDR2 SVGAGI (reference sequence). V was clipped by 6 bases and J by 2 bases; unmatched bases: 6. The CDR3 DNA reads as TGTGCCAGCAGGCAGAGGACAGGGGGTAACACTGAAGCTTTCTTT. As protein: CASRQRTGGNTEAFF.

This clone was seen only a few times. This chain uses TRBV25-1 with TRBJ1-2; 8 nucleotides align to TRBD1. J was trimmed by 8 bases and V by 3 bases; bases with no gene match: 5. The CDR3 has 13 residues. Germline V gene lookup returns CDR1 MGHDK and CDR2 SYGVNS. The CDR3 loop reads CASSERTGNGYTF. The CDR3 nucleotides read TGTGCCAGCAGTGAGAGGACAGGGAACGGCTACACCTTC.

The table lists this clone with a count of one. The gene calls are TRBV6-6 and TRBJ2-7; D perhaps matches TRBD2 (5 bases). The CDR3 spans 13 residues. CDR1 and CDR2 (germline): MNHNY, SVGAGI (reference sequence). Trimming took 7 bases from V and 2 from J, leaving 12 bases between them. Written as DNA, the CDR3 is TGTGCCAGCAAGGGCGGAGGAACCTACGAGCAGTACTTC. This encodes CASKGGGTYEQYF.

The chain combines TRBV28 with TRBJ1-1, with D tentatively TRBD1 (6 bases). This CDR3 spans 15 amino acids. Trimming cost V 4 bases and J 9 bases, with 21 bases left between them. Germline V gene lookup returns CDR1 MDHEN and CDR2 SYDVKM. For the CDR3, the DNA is TGTGCCAGCAGTTCCCCCGGGGGGGCCAGTAATCAAGCTTTCTTT. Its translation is CASSSPGGASNQAFF.

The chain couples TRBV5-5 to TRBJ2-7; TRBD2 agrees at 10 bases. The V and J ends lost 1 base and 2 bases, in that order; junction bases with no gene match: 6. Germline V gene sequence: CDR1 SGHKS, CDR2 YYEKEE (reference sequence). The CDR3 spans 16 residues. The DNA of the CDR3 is TGTGCCAGCAGCTTGCTCCCAGCGGGAGGGCCCTACGAGCAGTACTTC. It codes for CASSLLPAGGPYEQYF.

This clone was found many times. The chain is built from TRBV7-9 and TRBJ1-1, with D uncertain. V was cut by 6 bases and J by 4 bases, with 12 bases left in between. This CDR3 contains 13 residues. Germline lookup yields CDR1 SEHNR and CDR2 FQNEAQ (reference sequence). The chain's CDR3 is CASRGQVATEAFF. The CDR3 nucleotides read TGTGCCAGCAGAGGTCAGGTTGCCACTGAAGCTTTCTTT.

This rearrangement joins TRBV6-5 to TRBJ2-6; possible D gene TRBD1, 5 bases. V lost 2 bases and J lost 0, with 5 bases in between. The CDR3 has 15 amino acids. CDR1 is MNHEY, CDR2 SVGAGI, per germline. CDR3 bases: TGTGCCAGCAGTTACAGGGGCTCTGGGGCCAACGTCCTGACTTTC. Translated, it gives CASSYRGSGANVLTF.